Listed below are T cell receptor beta chains from one sample, sequenced in a study of T cell changes during pregnancy in multiple sclerosis. Assay: immunoSEQ multiplex PCR; the TCRdb copy retains only in-frame clones and omits some. The sample includes over 40,000 clones, 80% to 90% of them seen just once. Source: peripheral blood, taken in the first trimester of pregnancy. These receptors came from a female donor in good health, enrolled as a control in a pregnancy study. Each CDR3 is given with its conserved first and last residue. Fields, in order: D gene, V gene, clone size, J gene, CDR3 DNA, CDR3 protein. The D gene is left open where the match is weak. A row's size may be missing; if present it is once, few, many or a size class.

d_call: TRBD2; v_call: TRBV9; clone_size: .; j_call: TRBJ2-7; cdr3_nt: TGTGCCAGCAGCGCTGAGGGCGGGAGTCAGCACGAGCAGTACTTC; cdr3_aa: CASSAEGGSQHEQYF
d_call: TRBD1; v_call: TRBV6-5; clone_size: .; j_call: TRBJ1-2; cdr3_nt: TGTGCCAGCAGTTACTCGATAGGCAGGGGGCGCGGGGGCTACACCTTC; cdr3_aa: CASSYSIGRGRGGYTF
d_call: .; v_call: TRBV9; clone_size: .; j_call: TRBJ2-7; cdr3_nt: TGTGCCAGCAGCGTAGAGAGCAGGGCACCCTACGAGCAGTACTTC; cdr3_aa: CASSVESRAPYEQYF
d_call: TRBD1; v_call: TRBV5-7; clone_size: .; j_call: TRBJ1-3; cdr3_nt: TGTGCCAGCAGTCCTACCGAGAGACAGGGGTCGGGAAACACCATATATTTT; cdr3_aa: CASSPTERQGSGNTIYF
d_call: .; v_call: TRBV28; clone_size: .; j_call: TRBJ2-5; cdr3_nt: TGTGCCAGCAGCCCTCTAGGGGGGGCGATTAAAGAGACCCAGTACTTC; cdr3_aa: CASSPLGGAIKETQYF
d_call: .; v_call: TRBV5-5; clone_size: .; j_call: TRBJ2-7; cdr3_nt: TGTGCCAGCAGCTCAACAGGGTTAACCTACGAGCAGTACTTC; cdr3_aa: CASSSTGLTYEQYF
d_call: .; v_call: TRBV5-1; clone_size: .; j_call: TRBJ1-1; cdr3_nt: TGCGCCAGCAGCTTACAGAAAACGAACACTGAAGCTTTCTTT; cdr3_aa: CASSLQKTNTEAFF
d_call: .; v_call: TRBV10-3; clone_size: .; j_call: TRBJ2-1; cdr3_nt: TGTGCCACCGCAGACATTGAGCAGTTCTTC; cdr3_aa: CATADIEQFF
d_call: TRBD2; v_call: TRBV5-1; clone_size: .; j_call: TRBJ2-5; cdr3_nt: TGCGCCAGCAGCTTGGAGGCCGGGAAACTAGCGGGGGCAGAGACCCAGTACTTC; cdr3_aa: CASSLEAGKLAGAETQYF
d_call: .; v_call: TRBV15; clone_size: .; j_call: TRBJ2-5; cdr3_nt: TGTGCCACCACCCTGGATCAGGGAGAGACCCAGTACTTC; cdr3_aa: CATTLDQGETQYF
d_call: .; v_call: TRBV4-1; clone_size: .; j_call: TRBJ1-3; cdr3_nt: TGCGCCAGCAGCTTCCAGGGGAATTCTGGAAACACCATATATTTT; cdr3_aa: CASSFQGNSGNTIYF
d_call: .; v_call: TRBV7-8; clone_size: .; j_call: TRBJ2-1; cdr3_nt: TGTGCCAGCAGCTTAGCTGGTGGAGCGGCCTCCTACAATGAGCAGTTCTTC; cdr3_aa: CASSLAGGAASYNEQFF
d_call: .; v_call: TRBV29-1; clone_size: once; j_call: TRBJ2-5; cdr3_nt: TGCAGCGCCGCCCCGGGGACAAGGCAAGAGACCCAGTACTTC; cdr3_aa: CSAAPGTRQETQYF
d_call: TRBD1; v_call: TRBV5-6; clone_size: once; j_call: TRBJ2-3; cdr3_nt: TGTGCCAGCAGGCGACAGGGGACCGAACTTTTT; cdr3_aa: CASRRQGTELF
d_call: .; v_call: TRBV6-5; clone_size: .; j_call: TRBJ1-3; cdr3_nt: TGTGCCAGCAGTTACTCAGGGGGAGTTAACACCATATATTTT; cdr3_aa: CASSYSGGVNTIYF
d_call: .; v_call: TRBV19; clone_size: once; j_call: TRBJ1-5; cdr3_nt: TGTGCCAGTACCCCATCCGGGAAGTATCAGCCCCAGCATTTT; cdr3_aa: CASTPSGKYQPQHF
d_call: TRBD1; v_call: TRBV28; clone_size: once; j_call: TRBJ2-7; cdr3_nt: TGTGCCAGCAGCCTGACAGGGGCCTACGAGCAGTACTTC; cdr3_aa: CASSLTGAYEQYF
d_call: .; v_call: TRBV7-9; clone_size: .; j_call: TRBJ2-5; cdr3_nt: TGTGCCAGCAGCCCAGACAGTCATCAAGAGACCCAGTACTTC; cdr3_aa: CASSPDSHQETQYF
d_call: .; v_call: TRBV29-1; clone_size: .; j_call: TRBJ2-1; cdr3_nt: TGCAGCGTGGGGAGCGGAGAAACCTACAATGAGCAGTTCTTC; cdr3_aa: CSVGSGETYNEQFF
d_call: .; v_call: TRBV27; clone_size: few; j_call: TRBJ1-6; cdr3_nt: TGTGCCAGCACCTCACAGGGTTTGAGGTCACCCCTCCACTTT; cdr3_aa: CASTSQGLRSPLHF
d_call: TRBD2; v_call: TRBV25-1; clone_size: .; j_call: TRBJ2-7; cdr3_nt: TGTGCCAGCAGTGATGGACTAGCGGGAGGGCCGATCTACGAGCAGTACTTC; cdr3_aa: CASSDGLAGGPIYEQYF
d_call: .; v_call: TRBV19; clone_size: .; j_call: TRBJ1-3; cdr3_nt: TGTGCCAGTAGTGCTAGGACAGCCTTCTCTGGAAACACCATATATTTT; cdr3_aa: CASSARTAFSGNTIYF
d_call: TRBD2; v_call: TRBV14; clone_size: .; j_call: TRBJ2-7; cdr3_nt: TGTGCCAGCAGCCATTCAGGACTAGCGGGGGGGCCAGTCCCCTACGAGCAGTACTTC; cdr3_aa: CASSHSGLAGGPVPYEQYF
d_call: TRBD1; v_call: TRBV6-4; clone_size: .; j_call: TRBJ1-5; cdr3_nt: TGTGCCAGCAGAGGGACAGGGTGGGATCAGCCCCAGCATTTT; cdr3_aa: CASRGTGWDQPQHF
d_call: TRBD1; v_call: TRBV4-1; clone_size: .; j_call: TRBJ1-1; cdr3_nt: TGCGCCAGCAGCTCGCGTGAGGGGGCTGAGAACACTGAAGCTTTCTTT; cdr3_aa: CASSSREGAENTEAFF
d_call: .; v_call: TRBV13; clone_size: .; j_call: TRBJ2-7; cdr3_nt: TGTGCCAGCAGGCGGGGAGGGGGAGGATACGAGCAGTACTTC; cdr3_aa: CASRRGGGGYEQYF
d_call: TRBD1; v_call: TRBV19; clone_size: .; j_call: TRBJ2-5; cdr3_nt: TGTGCCAGTACTCGGACAGGGCTTGGAGAGACCCAGTACTTC; cdr3_aa: CASTRTGLGETQYF
d_call: TRBD2; v_call: TRBV18; clone_size: .; j_call: TRBJ2-7; cdr3_nt: TGTGCCAGCTCCCCTGGGACTAGCGGGGGCTACGAGCAGTACTTC; cdr3_aa: CASSPGTSGGYEQYF
d_call: TRBD2; v_call: TRBV9; clone_size: .; j_call: TRBJ2-3; cdr3_nt: TGTGCCAGCAGCGGAGGAAGCGGGGGCCACACAGATACGCAGTATTTT; cdr3_aa: CASSGGSGGHTDTQYF
d_call: .; v_call: TRBV6-5; clone_size: .; j_call: TRBJ2-5; cdr3_nt: TGTGCCAGCAGTTACCTAGGGCAAGGGGAAGAGACCCAGTACTTC; cdr3_aa: CASSYLGQGEETQYF
d_call: .; v_call: TRBV7-9; clone_size: .; j_call: TRBJ2-7; cdr3_nt: TGTGCCAGCAGCGTACAGTCGGGACTTACCTACGAGCAGTACTTC; cdr3_aa: CASSVQSGLTYEQYF
d_call: .; v_call: TRBV2; clone_size: .; j_call: TRBJ1-4; cdr3_nt: TGTGCCAGCAGATCGGTGGCAACTAATGAAAAACTGTTTTTT; cdr3_aa: CASRSVATNEKLFF
d_call: .; v_call: TRBV30; clone_size: .; j_call: TRBJ2-5; cdr3_nt: TGTGCCTTCGGACTGGCGGGGCGGCAAGAGACCCAGTACTTC; cdr3_aa: CAFGLAGRQETQYF
d_call: TRBD2; v_call: TRBV9; clone_size: .; j_call: TRBJ2-3; cdr3_nt: TGTGCCAGCAGCGTAGTGGTAGGCGGGAGGGCCTCGTTCTTGTATTTT; cdr3_aa: CASSVVVGGRASFLYF
d_call: .; v_call: TRBV19; clone_size: few; j_call: TRBJ2-3; cdr3_nt: TGTGCCAGTAGTAATCTAGCTCAAGCCGGAACAGATACGCAGTATTTT; cdr3_aa: CASSNLAQAGTDTQYF
d_call: .; v_call: TRBV28; clone_size: .; j_call: TRBJ2-7; cdr3_nt: TGTGCCAGCACCCTCCGGGAGTTCTACGAGCAGTACTTC; cdr3_aa: CASTLREFYEQYF
d_call: .; v_call: TRBV10-3; clone_size: .; j_call: TRBJ2-1; cdr3_nt: TGTGCCATCAGTGAGTCCCGAACACAGGTAAATGAGCAGTTCTTC; cdr3_aa: CAISESRTQVNEQFF
d_call: TRBD1; v_call: TRBV6-5; clone_size: .; j_call: TRBJ1-2; cdr3_nt: TGTGCCAGCAGTCCCTTAACCGGGACAGGTTATGGCTACACCTTC; cdr3_aa: CASSPLTGTGYGYTF
d_call: TRBD1; v_call: TRBV7-8; clone_size: .; j_call: TRBJ2-5; cdr3_nt: TGTGCCAGCAGCCCAAACAGGGGTGAGACCCAGTACTTC; cdr3_aa: CASSPNRGETQYF
d_call: TRBD1; v_call: TRBV28; clone_size: .; j_call: TRBJ1-2; cdr3_nt: TGTGCCAGCAGTTTAAAAACCTTGCTCCGGGACAGGAGTGGACATGGCTACACCTTC; cdr3_aa: CASSLKTLLRDRSGHGYTF
d_call: TRBD1; v_call: TRBV11-2; clone_size: .; j_call: TRBJ2-1; cdr3_nt: TGTGCCAGCAGCTTAGAGGTGGCAGGGGGTGACAATGAGCAGTTCTTC; cdr3_aa: CASSLEVAGGDNEQFF
d_call: .; v_call: TRBV11-2; clone_size: few; j_call: TRBJ1-1; cdr3_nt: TGTGCCAGCAGCTTGTGGCAGATGAACACTGAAGCTTTCTTT; cdr3_aa: CASSLWQMNTEAFF
d_call: .; v_call: TRBV12-2; clone_size: .; j_call: TRBJ1-2; cdr3_nt: TGTGCAAGTCGCTTAACTCAGGGTAACTATGGCTACACCTTC; cdr3_aa: CASRLTQGNYGYTF
d_call: .; v_call: TRBV30; clone_size: .; j_call: TRBJ2-1; cdr3_nt: TGTGCCTGGGGGTTAGGTGGGGCTTCAACCTACAATGAGCAGTTCTTC; cdr3_aa: CAWGLGGASTYNEQFF
d_call: TRBD1; v_call: TRBV6-5; clone_size: .; j_call: TRBJ1-4; cdr3_nt: TGTGCCAGCAGGCAGGGGGCGGGTAATGAAAAACTGTTTTTT; cdr3_aa: CASRQGAGNEKLFF
d_call: .; v_call: TRBV7-8; clone_size: once; j_call: TRBJ1-2; cdr3_nt: TGTGCCAGCAGCTTAGCGAGGTTGAGCTATGGCTACACCTTC; cdr3_aa: CASSLARLSYGYTF
d_call: TRBD2; v_call: TRBV6-1; clone_size: .; j_call: TRBJ2-7; cdr3_nt: TGTGCCAGCAGTGCCCTATCCACCGGGACTAGCTCCTACGAGCAGTACTTC; cdr3_aa: CASSALSTGTSSYEQYF
d_call: .; v_call: TRBV30; clone_size: .; j_call: TRBJ2-7; cdr3_nt: TGTGCCTGGAGTGACACCTACGAGCAGTACTTC; cdr3_aa: CAWSDTYEQYF
d_call: TRBD1; v_call: TRBV7-6; clone_size: .; j_call: TRBJ1-6; cdr3_nt: TGTGCCAGCAGCTTATACCCGGGACAGGGTGGGGGGACTTATAATTCACCCCTCCACTTT; cdr3_aa: CASSLYPGQGGGTYNSPLHF
d_call: .; v_call: TRBV15; clone_size: .; j_call: TRBJ1-1; cdr3_nt: TGTGCCACCAGCAGAGACAGGGCCAGAGAGAACACTGAAGCTTTCTTT; cdr3_aa: CATSRDRARENTEAFF
d_call: TRBD1; v_call: TRBV23-1; clone_size: .; j_call: TRBJ1-6; cdr3_nt: TGCGCCAGCAGTCAATCGACGGGACAGGGGGGGGACTATAATTCACCCCTCCACTTT; cdr3_aa: CASSQSTGQGGDYNSPLHF
d_call: .; v_call: TRBV5-4; clone_size: .; j_call: TRBJ2-5; cdr3_nt: TGTGCCAGCAGCTTGAGGTGGGCCCGAGAGACCCAGTACTTC; cdr3_aa: CASSLRWARETQYF
d_call: TRBD1; v_call: TRBV28; clone_size: .; j_call: TRBJ1-2; cdr3_nt: TGTGCCAGCAGAACCCCGGGACAGGGGGACTATGGCTACACCTTC; cdr3_aa: CASRTPGQGDYGYTF
d_call: .; v_call: TRBV21-1; clone_size: once; j_call: TRBJ1-1; cdr3_nt: TGTGCCAGCAGCGAAACCCGAGGTCCCGAGGGGGACACCCGTCTGGGCACTGAAGCTTTCTTT; cdr3_aa: CASSETRGPEGDTRLGTEAFF
d_call: TRBD1; v_call: TRBV27; clone_size: once; j_call: TRBJ2-7; cdr3_nt: TGTGCCAGCAGTCCGGGACAGGGGATGTCCGAGCAGTACTTC; cdr3_aa: CASSPGQGMSEQYF
d_call: .; v_call: TRBV7-2; clone_size: .; j_call: TRBJ1-4; cdr3_nt: TGTGCCAGCAGCTTAAAGCGGGGGGAAAAACTGTTTTTT; cdr3_aa: CASSLKRGEKLFF
d_call: .; v_call: TRBV25-1; clone_size: .; j_call: TRBJ1-1; cdr3_nt: TGTGCCAGCCTCAGAGGCATGAACACTGAAGCTTTCTTT; cdr3_aa: CASLRGMNTEAFF